A single sample is the source of the 2 T cell receptor beta chains below, sequenced in a study of cytomegalovirus exposure and HLA in healthy donors. The PCR used 60 Vbeta and 13 Jbeta primers. Clones were read by immunoSEQ multiplex PCR, and TCRdb kept only the in-frame ones, dropping some. The sample yields roughly 180,000 clones, 75% to 85% seen once. Sequencing was performed on PBMCs. The origin of the receptors is a woman between 55 and 75 years old in good health and CMV-seropositive.

The V and J genes are TRBV11-2 and TRBJ2-5; 8 bases fit TRBD2. This CDR3 spans 14 amino acids. Losses at the gene ends were 4 bases for V and 7 bases for J; bases not matched to a gene: 8. Germline assignment: CDR1 SGHAT and CDR2 FQNNGV. In nucleotides, the CDR3 is TGTGCCAGCAGCTCCTTAGCGGGGTCGGGGACCCAGTACTTC. Its protein product is CASSSLAGSGTQYF.

The V gene is TRBV7-3, the J gene TRBJ1-2; 7 positions agree with TRBD1. V shed 4 bases and J 0 bases; nucleotides not matched to a gene: 11. Germline CDR1 and CDR2: SGHTA and FQGTGA. The length of the CDR3 is 17 residues. The CDR3 protein is CASSSPGQTATNYGYTF. The CDR3 nucleotides are TGTGCCAGCAGCTCCCCGGGACAGACAGCTACTAACTATGGCTACACCTTC.